This T cell receptor (beta chain) stems from a study of cytomegalovirus exposure and HLA in healthy donors. With 10 bases clipped from V and 4 bases from J, the junction kept 8 bases outside the gene matches. The length of the CDR3 is 13 residues. The germline CDR1 and CDR2 sequences are MNHEY and SMNVEV (reference sequence). The PCR made use of 60 Vbeta and 13 Jbeta primers. Here immunoSEQ multiplex PCR was the method, and the copy in TCRdb shows in-frame clones only, minus some. This sample carries approximately 150,000 clones, roughly three quarters of them seen once, and the ten largest clones take approximately 3%.

The sequenced sample consisted of PBMCs. This sequence originates from a male donor in good health and CMV-seronegative. The chain recombines TRBV27 with TRBJ1-1; 8 bases fit TRBD1. The CDR3 DNA reads TGTGCCACCAAATTCACAGGGGGCACTGAAGCTTTCTTT. It codes for CATKFTGGTEAFF.